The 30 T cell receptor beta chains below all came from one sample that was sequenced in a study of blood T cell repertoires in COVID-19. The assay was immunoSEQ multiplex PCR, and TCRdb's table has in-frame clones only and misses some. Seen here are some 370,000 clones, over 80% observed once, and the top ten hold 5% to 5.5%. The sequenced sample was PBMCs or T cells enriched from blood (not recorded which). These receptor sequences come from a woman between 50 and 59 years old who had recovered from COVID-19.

The CDR3 bases are TGTGCCTACCGGACGGGACTATCCTACGAGCAGTACTTC. Translated: CAYRTGLSYEQYF. The chain joins TRBV2 to TRBJ2-7, with 7 bases matching TRBD2. The CDR3 totals 13 residues. Germline V lookup: CDR1 SNHLY, CDR2 FYNNEI. The junction had 8 bases not matched to a gene; V was cut back by 11 bases and J by 1 base.

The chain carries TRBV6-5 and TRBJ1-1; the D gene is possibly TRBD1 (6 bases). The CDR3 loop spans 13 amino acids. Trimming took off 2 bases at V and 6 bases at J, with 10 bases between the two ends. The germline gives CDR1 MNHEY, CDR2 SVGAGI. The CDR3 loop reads CASSYRQGPEAFF. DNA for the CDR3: TGTGCCAGCAGTTACCGGCAGGGGCCTGAAGCTTTCTTT.

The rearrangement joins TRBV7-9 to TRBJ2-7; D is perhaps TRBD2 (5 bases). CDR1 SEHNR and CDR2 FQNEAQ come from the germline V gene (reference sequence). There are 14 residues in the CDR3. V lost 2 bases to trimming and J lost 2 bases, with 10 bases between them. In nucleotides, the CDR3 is TGTGCCAGCAGCTTACTAGGAGGAGCCTACGAGCAGTACTTC. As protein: CASSLLGGAYEQYF.

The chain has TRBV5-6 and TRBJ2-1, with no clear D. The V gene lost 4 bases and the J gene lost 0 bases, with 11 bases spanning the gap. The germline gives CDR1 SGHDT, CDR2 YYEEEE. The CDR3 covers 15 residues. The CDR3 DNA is TGTGCCAGCAGCCCTTCCCCTAGCTCCTACAATGAGCAGTTCTTC. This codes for CASSPSPSSYNEQFF.

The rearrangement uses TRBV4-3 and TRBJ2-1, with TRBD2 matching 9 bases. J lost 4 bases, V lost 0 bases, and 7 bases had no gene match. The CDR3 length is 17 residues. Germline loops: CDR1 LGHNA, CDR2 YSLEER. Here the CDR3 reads CASSQDLPSGVYNEQFF. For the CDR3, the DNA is TGCGCCAGCAGCCAAGATCTCCCTAGCGGGGTTTACAATGAGCAGTTCTTC.

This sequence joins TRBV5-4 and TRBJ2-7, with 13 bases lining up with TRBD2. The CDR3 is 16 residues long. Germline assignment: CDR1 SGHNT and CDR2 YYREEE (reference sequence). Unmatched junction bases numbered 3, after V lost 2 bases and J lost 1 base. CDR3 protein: CASSLPGLAGSYEQYF. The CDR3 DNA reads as TGTGCCAGCAGCTTACCGGGACTAGCGGGGTCCTACGAGCAGTACTTC. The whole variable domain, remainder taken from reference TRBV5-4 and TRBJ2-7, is ETGVTQSPTHLIKTRGQQVTLRCSSQSGHNTVSWYQQALGQGPQFIFQYYREEENGRGNFPPRFSGLQFPNYSSELNVNALELDDSALYLCASSLPGLAGSYEQYFGPGTRLTVT.

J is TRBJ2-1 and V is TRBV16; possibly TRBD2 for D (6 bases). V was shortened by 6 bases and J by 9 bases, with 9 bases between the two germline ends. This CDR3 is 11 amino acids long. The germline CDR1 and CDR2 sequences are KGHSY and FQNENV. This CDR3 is CASRLGGEQFF. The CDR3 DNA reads TGTGCCAGCAGACTCGGGGGTGAGCAGTTCTTC.

The CDR3 loop reads CATSKYWQVDSYNEQFF. CDR3 DNA sequence: TGTGCCACCAGCAAGTATTGGCAGGTGGACTCCTACAATGAGCAGTTCTTC. The rearrangement joins TRBV15 to TRBJ2-1; unclear D gene. Trimming stripped 4 bases from V and 0 bases from J, with 16 bases between. CDR3 length: 17 residues. CDR1 and CDR2 from the germline V gene are LNHNV and YYDKDF (reference sequence).

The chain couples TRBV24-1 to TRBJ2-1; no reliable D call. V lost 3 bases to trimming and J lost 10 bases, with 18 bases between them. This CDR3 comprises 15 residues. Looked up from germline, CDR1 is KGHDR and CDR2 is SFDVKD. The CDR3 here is CATSDASPGRTEQFF. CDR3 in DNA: TGTGCCACCAGTGATGCCTCCCCAGGAAGAACAGAGCAGTTCTTC.

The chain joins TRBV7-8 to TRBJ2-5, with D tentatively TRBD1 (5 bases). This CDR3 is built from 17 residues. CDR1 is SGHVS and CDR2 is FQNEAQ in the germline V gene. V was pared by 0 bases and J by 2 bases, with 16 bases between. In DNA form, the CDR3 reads TGTGCCAGCAGCTTAGCTCCTAGAAGACAGAAACAAGAGACCCAGTACTTC. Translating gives CASSLAPRRQKQETQYF.

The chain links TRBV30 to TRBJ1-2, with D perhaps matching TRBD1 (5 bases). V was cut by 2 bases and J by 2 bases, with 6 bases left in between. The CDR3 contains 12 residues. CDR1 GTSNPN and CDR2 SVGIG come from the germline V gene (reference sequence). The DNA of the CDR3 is TGTGCCTGGAGTCACAGGAACTATGGCTACACCTTC. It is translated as CAWSHRNYGYTF. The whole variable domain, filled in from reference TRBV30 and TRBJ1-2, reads SQTIHQWPATLVQPVGSPLSLECTVEGTSNPNLYWYRQAAGRGLQLLFYSVGIGQISSEVPQNLSASRPQDRQFILSSKKLLLSDSGFYLCAWSHRNYGYTFGSGTRLTVV.

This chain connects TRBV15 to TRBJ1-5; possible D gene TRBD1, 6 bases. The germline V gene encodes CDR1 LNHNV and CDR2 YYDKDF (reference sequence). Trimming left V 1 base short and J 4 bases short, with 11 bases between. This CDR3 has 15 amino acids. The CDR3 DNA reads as TGTGCCACCAGCAGAGGCCCGGACAGAAATCAGCCCCAGCATTTT. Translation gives CATSRGPDRNQPQHF.

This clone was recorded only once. CDR3 residues: CASSSGLQFNEQFF. In nucleotides, the CDR3 is TGTGCCAGCAGTTCGGGACTCCAGTTCAATGAGCAGTTCTTC. The chain uses TRBV27 and TRBJ2-1; D perhaps matches TRBD2 (6 bases). This CDR3 has 14 residues. CDR1 is MNHEY and CDR2 is SMNVEV in the germline V gene (reference sequence). Trimming removed 4 bases at V and 6 bases at J, with 13 bases between.

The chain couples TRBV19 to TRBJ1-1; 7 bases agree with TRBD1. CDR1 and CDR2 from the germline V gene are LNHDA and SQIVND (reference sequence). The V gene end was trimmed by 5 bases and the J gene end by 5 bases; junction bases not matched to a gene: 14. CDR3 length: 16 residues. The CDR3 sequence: CASSPQGQLVSTEAFF. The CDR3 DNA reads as TGTGCCAGTAGTCCCCAGGGACAGTTGGTTAGTACTGAAGCTTTCTTT.

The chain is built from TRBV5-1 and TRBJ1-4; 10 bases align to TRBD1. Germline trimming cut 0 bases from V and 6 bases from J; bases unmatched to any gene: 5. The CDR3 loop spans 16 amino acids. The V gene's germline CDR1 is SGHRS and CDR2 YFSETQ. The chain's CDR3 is CASSLVPGTGDEKLFF. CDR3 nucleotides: TGCGCCAGCAGCTTGGTTCCCGGGACAGGGGATGAAAAACTGTTTTTT.

The CDR3 bases are TGTGCCAGCAGCAACCAGGGGGGTAGGATGAACACTGAAGCTTTCTTT. Its translation: CASSNQGGRMNTEAFF. The rearrangement joins TRBV7-2 to TRBJ1-1; 7 nucleotides line up with TRBD1. This CDR3 contains 16 residues. Unmatched junction bases numbered 9, after V lost 5 bases and J lost 0 bases. CDR1 is SGHTA and CDR2 is FQGNSA in the germline V gene.

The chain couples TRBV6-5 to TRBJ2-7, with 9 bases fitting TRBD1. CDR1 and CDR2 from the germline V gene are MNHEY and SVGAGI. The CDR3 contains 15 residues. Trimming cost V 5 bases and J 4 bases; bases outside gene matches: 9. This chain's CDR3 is CASSTGTGKIYEQYF. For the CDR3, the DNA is TGTGCCAGCAGTACTGGGACAGGGAAAATTTACGAGCAGTACTTC.

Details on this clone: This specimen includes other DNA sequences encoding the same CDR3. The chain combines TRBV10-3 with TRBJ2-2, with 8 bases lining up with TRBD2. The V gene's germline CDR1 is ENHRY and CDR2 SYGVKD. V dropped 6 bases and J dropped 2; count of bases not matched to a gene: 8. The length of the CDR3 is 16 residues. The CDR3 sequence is CAISGPGLGNTGELFF. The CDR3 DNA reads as TGTGCCATCAGCGGGCCGGGACTAGGTAACACCGGGGAGCTGTTTTTT.

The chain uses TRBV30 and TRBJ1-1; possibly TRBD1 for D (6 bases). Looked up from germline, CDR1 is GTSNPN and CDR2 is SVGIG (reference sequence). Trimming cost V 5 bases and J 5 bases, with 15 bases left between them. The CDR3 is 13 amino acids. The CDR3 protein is CAWVGGVRTEAFF. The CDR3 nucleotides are TGTGCCTGGGTAGGGGGGGTCAGGACTGAAGCTTTCTTT. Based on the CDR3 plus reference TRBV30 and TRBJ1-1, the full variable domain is SQTIHQWPATLVQPVGSPLSLECTVEGTSNPNLYWYRQAAGRGLQLLFYSVGIGQISSEVPQNLSASRPQDRQFILSSKKLLLSDSGFYLCAWVGGVRTEAFFGQGTRLTVV.

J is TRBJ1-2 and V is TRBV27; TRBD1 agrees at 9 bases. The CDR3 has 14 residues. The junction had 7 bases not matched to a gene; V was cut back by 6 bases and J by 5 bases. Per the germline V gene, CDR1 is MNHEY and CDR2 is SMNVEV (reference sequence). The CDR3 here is CASRAGQGRYGYTF. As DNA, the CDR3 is TGTGCCAGCAGGGCCGGACAGGGGAGGTATGGCTACACCTTC.

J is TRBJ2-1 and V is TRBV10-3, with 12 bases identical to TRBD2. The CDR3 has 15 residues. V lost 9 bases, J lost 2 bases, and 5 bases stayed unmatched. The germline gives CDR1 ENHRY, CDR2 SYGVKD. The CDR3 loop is CAISLAGGPYNEQFF. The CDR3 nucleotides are TGTGCCATATCACTAGCGGGAGGCCCCTACAATGAGCAGTTCTTC.

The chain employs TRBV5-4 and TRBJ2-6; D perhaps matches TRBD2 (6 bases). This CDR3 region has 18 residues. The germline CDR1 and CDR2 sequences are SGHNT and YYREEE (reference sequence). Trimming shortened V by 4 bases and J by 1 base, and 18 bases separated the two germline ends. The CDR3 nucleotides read TGTGCCAGCAGCCCTGGACTACTAAGGTCTTCTGGGGCCAACGTCCTGACTTTC. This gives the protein CASSPGLLRSSGANVLTF.

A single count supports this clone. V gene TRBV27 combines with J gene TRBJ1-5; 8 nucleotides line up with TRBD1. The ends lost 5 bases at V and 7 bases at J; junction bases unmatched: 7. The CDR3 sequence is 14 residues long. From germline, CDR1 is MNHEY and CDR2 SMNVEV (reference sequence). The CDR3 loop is CASSLQGARQPQHF. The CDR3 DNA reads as TGTGCCAGCAGTCTCCAGGGGGCAAGGCAGCCCCAGCATTTT.

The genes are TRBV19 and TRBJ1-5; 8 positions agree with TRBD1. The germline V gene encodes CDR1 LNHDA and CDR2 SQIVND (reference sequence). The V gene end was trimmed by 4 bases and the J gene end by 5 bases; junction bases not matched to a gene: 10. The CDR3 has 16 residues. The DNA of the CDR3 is TGTGCCAGTAGTAGGGTTCTGACAGGGGACGATCAGCCCCAGCATTTT. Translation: CASSRVLTGDDQPQHF. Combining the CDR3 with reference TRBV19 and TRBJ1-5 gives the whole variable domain DGGITQSPKYLFRKEGQNVTLSCEQNLNHDAMYWYRQDPGQGLRLIYYSQIVNDFQKGDIAEGYSVSREKKESFPLTVTSAQKNPTAFYLCASSRVLTGDDQPQHFGDGTRLSIL.

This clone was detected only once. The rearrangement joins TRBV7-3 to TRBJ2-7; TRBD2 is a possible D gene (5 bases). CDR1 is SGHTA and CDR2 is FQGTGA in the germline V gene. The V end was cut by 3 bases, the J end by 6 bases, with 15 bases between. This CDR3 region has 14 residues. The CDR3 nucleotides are TGTGCCAGCAGCTTCCCATATGAGGGTCGCGAGCAGTACTTC. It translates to CASSFPYEGREQYF. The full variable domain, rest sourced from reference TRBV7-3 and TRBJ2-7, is GAGVSQTPSNKVTEKGKYVELRCDPISGHTALYWYRQSLGQGPEFLIYFQGTGAADDSGLPNDRFFAVRPEGSVSTLKIQRTERGDSAVYLCASSFPYEGREQYFGPGTRLTVT.

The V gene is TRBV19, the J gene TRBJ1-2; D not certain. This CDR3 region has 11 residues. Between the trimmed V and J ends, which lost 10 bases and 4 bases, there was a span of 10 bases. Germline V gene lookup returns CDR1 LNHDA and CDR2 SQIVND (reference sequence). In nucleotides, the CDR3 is TGTGCCACCATGGCAGTCTATGGCTACACCTTC. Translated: CATMAVYGYTF.

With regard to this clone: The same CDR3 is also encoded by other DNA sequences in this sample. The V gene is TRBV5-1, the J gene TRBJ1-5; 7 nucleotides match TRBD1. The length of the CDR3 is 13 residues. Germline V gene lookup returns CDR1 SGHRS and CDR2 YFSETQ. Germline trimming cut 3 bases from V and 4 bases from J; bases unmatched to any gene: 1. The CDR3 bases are TGCGCCAGCAGCTCGGGACAGAATCAGCCCCAGCATTTT. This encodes CASSSGQNQPQHF.

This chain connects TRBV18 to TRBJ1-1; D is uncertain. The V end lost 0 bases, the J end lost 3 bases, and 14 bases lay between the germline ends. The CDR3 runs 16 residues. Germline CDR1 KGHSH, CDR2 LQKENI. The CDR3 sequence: CASSPPGLARDTEAFF. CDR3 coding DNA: TGTGCCAGCTCACCACCGGGTTTAGCGAGGGACACTGAAGCTTTCTTT.

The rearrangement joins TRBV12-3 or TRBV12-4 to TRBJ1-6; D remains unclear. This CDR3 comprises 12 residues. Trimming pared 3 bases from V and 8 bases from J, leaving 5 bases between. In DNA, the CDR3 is TGTGCCAGCAGTTTCCCTGATTCACCCCTCCACTTT. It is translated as CASSFPDSPLHF.

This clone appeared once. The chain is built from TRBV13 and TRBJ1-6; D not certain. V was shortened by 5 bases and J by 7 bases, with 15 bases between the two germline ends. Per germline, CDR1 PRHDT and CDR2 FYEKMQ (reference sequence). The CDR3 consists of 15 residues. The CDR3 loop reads CASSPRRQRNSPLHF. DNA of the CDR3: TGTGCCAGCAGCCCGCGGCGCCAGCGGAATTCACCCCTCCACTTT.